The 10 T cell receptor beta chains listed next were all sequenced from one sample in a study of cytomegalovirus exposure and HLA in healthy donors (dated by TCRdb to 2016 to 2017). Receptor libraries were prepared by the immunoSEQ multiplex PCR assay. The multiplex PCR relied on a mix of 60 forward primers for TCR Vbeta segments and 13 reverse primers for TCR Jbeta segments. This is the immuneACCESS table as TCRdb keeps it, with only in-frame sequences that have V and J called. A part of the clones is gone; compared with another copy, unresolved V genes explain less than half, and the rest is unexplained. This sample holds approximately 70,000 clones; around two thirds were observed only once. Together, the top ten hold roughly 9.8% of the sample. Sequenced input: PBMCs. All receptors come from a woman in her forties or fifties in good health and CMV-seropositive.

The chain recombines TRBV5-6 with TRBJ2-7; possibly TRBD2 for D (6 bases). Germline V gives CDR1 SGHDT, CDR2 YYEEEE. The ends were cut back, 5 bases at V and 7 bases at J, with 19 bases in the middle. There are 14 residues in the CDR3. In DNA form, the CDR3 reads TGTGCCAGCAGAACGGGACTTTTGGTCCGGGAGCAGTACTTC. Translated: CASRTGLLVREQYF.

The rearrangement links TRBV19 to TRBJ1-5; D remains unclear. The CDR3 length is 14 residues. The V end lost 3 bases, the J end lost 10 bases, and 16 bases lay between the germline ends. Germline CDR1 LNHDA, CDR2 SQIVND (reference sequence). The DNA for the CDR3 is TGTGCCAGTAGTATTCCCGAAGAGAGGCAACCCCAGCATTTT. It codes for CASSIPEERQPQHF.

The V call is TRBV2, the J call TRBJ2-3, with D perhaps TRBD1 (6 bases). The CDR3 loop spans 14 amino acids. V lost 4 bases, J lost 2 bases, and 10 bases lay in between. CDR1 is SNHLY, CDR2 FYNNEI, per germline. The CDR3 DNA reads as TGTGCCAGCAGTGTACAGGGTCTCACAGATACGCAGTATTTT. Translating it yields CASSVQGLTDTQYF.

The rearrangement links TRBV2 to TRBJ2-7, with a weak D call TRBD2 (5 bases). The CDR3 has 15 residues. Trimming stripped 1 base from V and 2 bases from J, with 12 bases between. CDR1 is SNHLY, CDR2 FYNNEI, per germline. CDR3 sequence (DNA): TGTGCCAGCAGTGAAGAGGGAGACGTACCCTACGAGCAGTACTTC. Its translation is CASSEEGDVPYEQYF. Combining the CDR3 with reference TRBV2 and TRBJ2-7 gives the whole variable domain EPEVTQTPSHQVTQMGQEVILRCVPISNHLYFYWYRQILGQKVEFLVSFYNNEISEKSEIFDDQFSVERPDGSNFTLKIRSTKLEDSAMYFCASSEEGDVPYEQYFGPGTRLTVT.

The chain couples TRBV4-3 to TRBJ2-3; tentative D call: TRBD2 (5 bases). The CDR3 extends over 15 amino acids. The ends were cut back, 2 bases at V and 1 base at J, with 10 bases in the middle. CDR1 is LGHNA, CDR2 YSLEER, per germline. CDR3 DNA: TGCGCCAGCAGCCAACGGGGAGTGGGCACAGATACGCAGTATTTT. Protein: CASSQRGVGTDTQYF.

CDR3 DNA sequence: TGTGCCAGCAGGAACAACCCAGGGGGGTGGAAAGCTTTCTTT. This codes for CASRNNPGGWKAFF. V is TRBV5-5 and J is TRBJ1-1; 7 nucleotides agree with TRBD1. The CDR3 has 14 amino acids. V was pared by 5 bases and J by 9 bases, with 13 bases of the junction left unmatched. Germline CDR1 and CDR2: SGHKS and YYEKEE (reference sequence).

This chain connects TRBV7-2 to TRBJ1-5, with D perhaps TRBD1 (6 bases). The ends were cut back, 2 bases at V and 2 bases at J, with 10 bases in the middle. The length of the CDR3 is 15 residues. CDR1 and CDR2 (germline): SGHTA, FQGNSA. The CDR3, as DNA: TGTGCCAGCAGCTTATCTGGGGGCGGCAATCAGCCCCAGCATTTT. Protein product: CASSLSGGGNQPQHF.

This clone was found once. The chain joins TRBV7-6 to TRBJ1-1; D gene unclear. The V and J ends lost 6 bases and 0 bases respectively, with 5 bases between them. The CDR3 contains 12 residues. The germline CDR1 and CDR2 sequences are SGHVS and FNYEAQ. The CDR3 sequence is CASRQVNTEAFF. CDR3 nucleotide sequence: TGTGCCAGCAGACAAGTGAACACTGAAGCTTTCTTT.

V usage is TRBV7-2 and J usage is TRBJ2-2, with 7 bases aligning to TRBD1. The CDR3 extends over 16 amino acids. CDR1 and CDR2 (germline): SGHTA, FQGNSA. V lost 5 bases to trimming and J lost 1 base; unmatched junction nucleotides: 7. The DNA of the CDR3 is TGTGCCAGCAGCCCCCTGGGGACAGTGAACACCGGGGAGCTGTTTTTT. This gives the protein CASSPLGTVNTGELFF.

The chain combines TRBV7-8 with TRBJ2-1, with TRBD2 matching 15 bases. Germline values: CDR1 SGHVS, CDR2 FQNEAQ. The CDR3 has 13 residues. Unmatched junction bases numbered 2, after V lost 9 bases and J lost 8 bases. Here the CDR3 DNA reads TGTGCCAGTGGACTAGCGGGGGGGTATGAGCAGTTCTTC. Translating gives CASGLAGGYEQFF.